Described below is a single T cell receptor beta chain sequence and its context. Here immunoSEQ multiplex PCR was the method, and the copy in TCRdb shows in-frame clones only, minus some. The sample gives just under 20,000 clones, 80% to 90% of which show up once; 5.8% is in the top ten. This record belongs to a study of T cell changes during pregnancy in multiple sclerosis. Germline V gives CDR1 SGHTA, CDR2 FQGNSA. The CDR3 extends over 12 amino acids. Losses at the gene ends were 6 bases for V and 7 bases for J; bases not matched to a gene: 3. The receptor was isolated from a female donor in good health, enrolled as a control in a pregnancy study. The specimen was CD8+ T cells from peripheral blood mononuclear cells, collected in the third trimester of pregnancy. V usage is TRBV7-2 and J usage is TRBJ2-1; 7 nucleotides align to TRBD2. The CDR3 here is CASSEAGNEQFF. The CDR3 coding sequence is TGTGCCAGCAGTGAAGCGGGGAATGAGCAGTTCTTC. The whole variable domain, filled in from reference TRBV7-2 and TRBJ2-1, reads GAGVSQSPSNKVTEKGKDVELRCDPISGHTALYWYRQSLGQGLEFLIYFQGNSAPDKSGLPSDRFSAERTGGSVSTLTIQRTQQEDSAVYLCASSEAGNEQFFGPGTRLTVL.